This note documents a single TCR beta chain sequence. The record originates from a study of blood T cell repertoires in COVID-19. About the study: PBMCs, B-cell-depleted T cells, or T cells provided the cDNA or gDNA that made up the material.

From germline, CDR1 is MNHEY and CDR2 SVGEGT. The ends lost 2 bases at V and 8 bases at J; junction bases unmatched: 4. This CDR3 has 16 residues. Per the original methods: Nucleated cell counts were estimated from reference gene primer amplification. Sequenced by immunoSEQ multiplex PCR; TCRdb stores in-frame clones only, minus some. V and J calls and clone size come straight from that table; D and trimming were deduced from the DNA. The sample includes more than 85,000 clones, roughly 87% of them seen just once. This receptor was identified in a woman aged 55-70 years with acute or convalescent COVID-19. J is TRBJ2-4 and V is TRBV6-2 or TRBV6-3; 15 bases are shared with TRBD2. Sequencing was done on a sample of peripheral blood. The CDR3: CASSYGLAGGGDIQYF. The CDR3, as DNA: TGTGCCAGCAGTTACGGACTAGCGGGAGGGGGGGACATTCAGTACTTC.